Listed here are 20 T cell receptor beta chains from one sample, sequenced in a study of shared clonotypes between healthy human individuals (TCRdb year 2020). CD8 naive samples were obtained by positive selection for CCR7 among CD45RO-negative cells, yielding a CD45RA+CCR7+ population from which TemRA cells were excluded. Preparation of the library involved the immunoSEQ multiplex PCR assay. Drawn from immuneACCESS, this table holds only the in-frame rearrangements with V and J called that TCRdb kept. Clones are partly lost; checked studies trace under half to an unresolved V gene and leave the rest unexplained. The sample contains more than 2 million clones, around 93% of them found a single time. About 1.6% of the sample is taken by the ten largest. Sequencing was performed on naive CD8+ T cells from PBMCs. Per the publication, the cell subset or site label means: CD45RA+CCR7+. Receptors were obtained from a man aged 18 to 30 in good health. Some clones in this sample may be carry-over from other donors' samples.

This chain links TRBV7-9 with TRBJ2-3; possibly TRBD2 for D (6 bases). Trimming stripped 5 bases from V and 1 base from J, with 13 bases between. CDR1 and CDR2 (germline): SEHNR, FQNEAQ (reference sequence). The CDR3 is made up of 15 amino acids. CDR3 region: CASSHGTSGTDTQYF. CDR3 in DNA: TGTGCCAGCAGCCATGGGACTTCCGGCACAGATACGCAGTATTTT.

This chain links TRBV7-9 with TRBJ1-3; D not resolved. Trimming left V 5 bases short and J 2 bases short, with 13 bases between. The CDR3 totals 15 residues. CDR1 is SEHNR and CDR2 is FQNEAQ in the germline V gene (reference sequence). The CDR3, as DNA: TGTGCCAGCAGCCCTGTTCAGCTCGCTGGAAACACCATATATTTT. Its translation: CASSPVQLAGNTIYF.

The chain recombines TRBV6-5 with TRBJ2-1; a possible D gene is TRBD2 (6 bases). CDR1 and CDR2 (germline): MNHEY, SVGAGI. Trimming pared 7 bases from V and 4 bases from J, leaving 14 bases between. The CDR3 spans 14 residues. CDR3 protein: CASTGDSSYNEQFF. The CDR3 DNA is TGTGCCAGCACCGGGGACTCAAGTTACAATGAGCAGTTCTTC.

The chain is built from TRBV11-2 and TRBJ2-7, with TRBD1 matching 9 bases. The V segment lost 5 bases and the J segment 2 bases; nucleotides outside the gene matches: 7. From germline, CDR1 is SGHAT and CDR2 FQNNGV. This CDR3 region has 15 residues. CDR3 sequence: CASSARDRATYEQYF. CDR3 in DNA: TGTGCCAGCAGCGCTCGGGACAGGGCAACCTACGAGCAGTACTTC.

The gene calls are TRBV27 and TRBJ1-1; maybe TRBD1 (5 bases). There are 15 residues in the CDR3. Germline lookup yields CDR1 MNHEY and CDR2 SMNVEV (reference sequence). V was cut by 4 bases and J by 4 bases, with 16 bases left in between. Here the CDR3 DNA reads TGTGCCAGCAGTTCGTCAGGGAGAACTTTCACTGAAGCTTTCTTT. Its translation is CASSSSGRTFTEAFF.

The chain joins TRBV7-9 to TRBJ2-5; 7 nucleotides align to TRBD1. The germline V gene encodes CDR1 SEHNR and CDR2 FQNEAQ (reference sequence). The CDR3 sequence is 15 residues long. Trimming took 5 bases from V and 13 from J; bases not matched to a gene: 19. CDR3 bases: TGTGCCAGCAGCACCATTGACAGGGACGGGGAAGTTTGGTACTTC. The encoded protein is CASSTIDRDGEVWYF. Based on the CDR3 plus reference TRBV7-9 and TRBJ2-5, the full variable domain is DTGVSQNPRHKITKRGQNVTFRCDPISEHNRLYWYRQTLGQGPEFLTYFQNEAQLEKSRLLSDRFSAERPKGSFSTLEIQRTEQGDSAMYLCASSTIDRDGEVWYFGPGTRLLVL.

This chain connects TRBV4-1 to TRBJ2-2, with a weak D call TRBD2 (5 bases). Germline lookup yields CDR1 MGHRA and CDR2 YSYEKL. The CDR3 spans 14 residues. Trimming stripped 5 bases from V and 5 bases from J, with 12 bases between. The CDR3: CASSGPGFTGELFF. Written as DNA, the CDR3 is TGCGCCAGCAGCGGACCGGGATTTACCGGGGAGCTGTTTTTT.

This rearrangement joins TRBV5-4 to TRBJ2-7; 12 nucleotides match TRBD2. J gave up 6 bases and V 4 bases, and 11 bases lay outside the gene matches. The CDR3 is made up of 16 amino acids. Germline V gene lookup returns CDR1 SGHNT and CDR2 YYREEE (reference sequence). CDR3 sequence (DNA): TGTGCCAGCAGCGAACTAAGACTAGCGGGAGTAAGCGAGCAGTACTTC. It encodes CASSELRLAGVSEQYF. Variable domain in full (rest from reference TRBV5-4 and TRBJ2-7): ETGVTQSPTHLIKTRGQQVTLRCSSQSGHNTVSWYQQALGQGPQFIFQYYREEENGRGNFPPRFSGLQFPNYSSELNVNALELDDSALYLCASSELRLAGVSEQYFGPGTRLTVT.

The chain is built from TRBV5-5 and TRBJ2-7; D tentatively reads TRBD1 or TRBD2 (5 bases each). The germline V and J ends were trimmed by 0 bases and 3 bases, with 10 bases remaining between them. CDR1 is SGHKS, CDR2 YYEKEE, per germline (reference sequence). This CDR3 contains 14 residues. CDR3 region: CASSLVGPDYEQYF. CDR3 bases: TGTGCCAGCAGCTTGGTGGGACCAGACTACGAGCAGTACTTC.

With respect to this clone: At one of its ends the junction is not consistent with the germline gene, which may arise from a read error. The chain combines TRBV9 with TRBJ2-2, with 8 bases identical to TRBD1. Germline CDR1 SGDLS, CDR2 YYNGEE. CDR3 length: 14 amino acids. The DNA for the CDR3 is TGTGCCAGCAGCGGACAGGGGCGGGCCGGTGAGCTGTTTTTT. It translates to CASSGQGRAGELFF. Complete variable domain (other parts from reference TRBV9 and TRBJ2-2): DSGVTQTPKHLITATGQRVTLRCSPRSGDLSVYWYQQSLDQGLQFLIQYYNGEERAKGNILERFSAQQFPDLHSELNLSSLELGDSALYFCASSGQGRAGELFFGEGSRLTVL.

The chain carries TRBV27 and TRBJ2-7; D might be TRBD1 (6 bases). V shed 4 bases and J shed 2 bases, with 15 bases lying between them. The germline V gene has CDR1 MNHEY and CDR2 SMNVEV (reference sequence). The CDR3 has 15 amino acids. CDR3 loop: CASSSRDNLTYEQYF. Written as DNA, the CDR3 is TGTGCCAGCAGTTCGAGGGACAACCTAACCTACGAGCAGTACTTC.

V is TRBV10-2 and J is TRBJ1-5, with 9 bases that match TRBD1. V lost 6 bases and J lost 1; bases outside the gene matches: 7. The length of the CDR3 is 16 residues. CDR1 and CDR2 (germline): WSHSY, SAAADI. The CDR3 sequence is CASRGTGWGSNQPQHF. CDR3 coding DNA: TGCGCCAGCAGGGGGACAGGGTGGGGGAGCAATCAGCCCCAGCATTTT.

V is TRBV6-5 and J is TRBJ1-1; D gene ambiguous. Germline V gene data show CDR1 as MNHEY and CDR2 as SVGAGI. The V end was cut by 2 bases, the J end by 3 bases, with 10 bases between. This CDR3 has 14 amino acids. The CDR3 nucleotides are TGTGCCAGCAGTTACCCCCCAGCGGACACTGAAGCTTTCTTT. The encoded protein is CASSYPPADTEAFF.

The gene calls are TRBV19 and TRBJ2-1, with D tentatively TRBD2 (5 bases). In germline, CDR1 is LNHDA, CDR2 SQIVND (reference sequence). The V end lost 3 bases, the J end lost 1 base, and 13 bases lay between the germline ends. This CDR3 region has 16 residues. This CDR3 reads CASSIPRDRSYNEQFF. CDR3 DNA sequence: TGTGCCAGTAGTATCCCCCGGGATAGGTCCTACAATGAGCAGTTCTTC.

The chain links TRBV28 to TRBJ1-2, with 7 bases lining up with TRBD1. Per germline, CDR1 MDHEN and CDR2 SYDVKM. V was clipped by 2 bases and J by 2 bases; unmatched bases: 5. The CDR3 spans 15 residues. DNA of the CDR3: TGTGCCAGCAGTTTAATTACAGGGGCCAACTATGGCTACACCTTC. Translating it yields CASSLITGANYGYTF.

The V and J genes are TRBV7-9 and TRBJ1-3, with D hard to call. This CDR3 has 16 amino acids. V shed 1 base and J shed 3 bases, with 13 bases lying between them. The germline gives CDR1 SEHNR, CDR2 FQNEAQ (reference sequence). This CDR3 is CASSLVKDIYGNTIYF. CDR3 nucleotides: TGTGCCAGCAGCTTAGTCAAAGACATATATGGAAACACCATATATTTT. Variable domain in full (rest from reference TRBV7-9 and TRBJ1-3): DTGVSQNPRHKITKRGQNVTFRCDPISEHNRLYWYRQTLGQGPEFLTYFQNEAQLEKSRLLSDRFSAERPKGSFSTLEIQRTEQGDSAMYLCASSLVKDIYGNTIYFGEGSWLTVV.

The genes are TRBV6-5 and TRBJ2-5; D may correspond to TRBD1 or TRBD2 (5 bases each). CDR1 and CDR2 from the germline V gene are MNHEY and SVGAGI. The CDR3 consists of 13 residues. V was clipped by 8 bases and J by 6 bases, with 16 bases between them. CDR3 in DNA: TGTGCCAGCGCCGGGACGGAGGAACAGACCCAGTACTTC. Amino acids: CASAGTEEQTQYF.

V and J are TRBV10-2 and TRBJ1-5, with 12 positions matching TRBD1. Germline V gene lookup returns CDR1 WSHSY and CDR2 SAAADI. The ends lost 3 bases at V and 6 bases at J; junction bases unmatched: 12. This CDR3 is built from 18 residues. CDR3 in DNA: TGCGCCAGCAGTGACGGGACAGGGGGCGGTGGAGGCGGTCAGCCCCAGCATTTT. As protein: CASSDGTGGGGGGQPQHF.

This chain connects TRBV7-9 to TRBJ1-1, with 7 bases matching TRBD1. V shed 1 base and J 5 bases; nucleotides not matched to a gene: 13. CDR1 and CDR2 from the germline V gene are SEHNR and FQNEAQ (reference sequence). CDR3 length: 17 residues. CDR3: CASSLVLRQGDLTEAFF. The CDR3 nucleotides read TGTGCCAGCAGCTTAGTTTTGAGACAGGGAGATTTGACTGAAGCTTTCTTT. Combining the CDR3 with reference TRBV7-9 and TRBJ1-1 gives the whole variable domain DTGVSQNPRHKITKRGQNVTFRCDPISEHNRLYWYRQTLGQGPEFLTYFQNEAQLEKSRLLSDRFSAERPKGSFSTLEIQRTEQGDSAMYLCASSLVLRQGDLTEAFFGQGTRLTVV.

The chain links TRBV7-9 to TRBJ2-5, with a possible D match to TRBD1 (7 bases). Germline assignment: CDR1 SEHNR and CDR2 FQNEAQ (reference sequence). Trimming took off 3 bases at V and 5 bases at J, with 22 bases between the two ends. The length of the CDR3 is 17 residues. The CDR3 reads CASSFPLTGIGRETQYF. CDR3 nucleotides: TGTGCCAGCAGCTTCCCCCTGACAGGGATTGGGAGGGAGACCCAGTACTTC.